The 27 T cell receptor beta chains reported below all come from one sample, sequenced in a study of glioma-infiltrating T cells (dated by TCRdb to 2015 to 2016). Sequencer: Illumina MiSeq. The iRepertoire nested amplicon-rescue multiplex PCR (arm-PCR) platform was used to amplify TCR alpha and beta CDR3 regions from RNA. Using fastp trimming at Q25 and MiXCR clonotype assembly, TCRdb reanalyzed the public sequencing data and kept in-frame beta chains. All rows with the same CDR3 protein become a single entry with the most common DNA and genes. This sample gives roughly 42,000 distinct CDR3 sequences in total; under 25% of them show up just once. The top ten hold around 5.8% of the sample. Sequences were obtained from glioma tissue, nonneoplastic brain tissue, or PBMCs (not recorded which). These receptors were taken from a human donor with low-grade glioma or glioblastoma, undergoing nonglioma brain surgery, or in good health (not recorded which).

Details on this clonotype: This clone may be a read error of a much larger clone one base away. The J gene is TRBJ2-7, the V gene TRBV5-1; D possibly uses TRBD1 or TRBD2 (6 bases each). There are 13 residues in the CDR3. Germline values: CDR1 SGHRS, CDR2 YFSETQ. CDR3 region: CASSLEGGYKQYF. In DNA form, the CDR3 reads TGCGCCAGCAGCTTGGAGGGGGGCTACAAGCAGTACTTC.

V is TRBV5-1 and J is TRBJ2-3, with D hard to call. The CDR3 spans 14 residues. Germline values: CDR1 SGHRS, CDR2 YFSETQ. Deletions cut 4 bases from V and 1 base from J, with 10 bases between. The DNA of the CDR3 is TGCGCCAGCAGCCCGCCGACACGCACAGATACGCAGTATTTT. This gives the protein CASSPPTRTDTQYF.

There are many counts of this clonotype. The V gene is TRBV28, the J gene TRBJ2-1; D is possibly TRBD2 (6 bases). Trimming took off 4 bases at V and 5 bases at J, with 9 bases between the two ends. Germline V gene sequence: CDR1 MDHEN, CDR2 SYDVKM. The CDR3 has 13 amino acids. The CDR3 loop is CASSSLADNEQFF. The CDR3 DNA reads TGTGCCAGCAGTTCATTAGCGGACAATGAGCAGTTCTTC.

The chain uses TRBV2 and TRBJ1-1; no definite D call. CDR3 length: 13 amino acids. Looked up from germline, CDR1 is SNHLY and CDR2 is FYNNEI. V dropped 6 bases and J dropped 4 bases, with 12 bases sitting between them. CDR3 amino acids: CASRVVGPTEAFF. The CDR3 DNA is TGTGCCAGCAGGGTGGTTGGTCCCACTGAAGCTTTCTTT.

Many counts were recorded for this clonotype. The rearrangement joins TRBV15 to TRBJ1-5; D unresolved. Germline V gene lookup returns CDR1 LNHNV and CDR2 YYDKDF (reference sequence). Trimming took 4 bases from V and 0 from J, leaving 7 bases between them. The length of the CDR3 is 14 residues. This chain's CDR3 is CATSKTDSNQPQHF. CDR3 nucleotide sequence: TGTGCCACCAGCAAGACGGATAGCAATCAGCCCCAGCATTTT.

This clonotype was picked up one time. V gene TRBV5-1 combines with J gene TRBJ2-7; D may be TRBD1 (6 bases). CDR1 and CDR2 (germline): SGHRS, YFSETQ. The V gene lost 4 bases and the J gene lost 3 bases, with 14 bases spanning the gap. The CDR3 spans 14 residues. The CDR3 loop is CASSPVQGFYEQYF. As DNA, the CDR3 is TGCGCCAGCAGCCCAGTACAGGGTTTCTACGAGCAGTACTTC.

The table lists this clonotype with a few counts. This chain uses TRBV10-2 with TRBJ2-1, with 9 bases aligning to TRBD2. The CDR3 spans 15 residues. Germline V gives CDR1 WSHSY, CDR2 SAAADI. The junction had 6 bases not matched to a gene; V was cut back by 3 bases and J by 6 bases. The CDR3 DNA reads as TGCGCCAGCAGTGATCTAGCGGGGCTAAGCAATGAGCAGTTCTTC. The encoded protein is CASSDLAGLSNEQFF.

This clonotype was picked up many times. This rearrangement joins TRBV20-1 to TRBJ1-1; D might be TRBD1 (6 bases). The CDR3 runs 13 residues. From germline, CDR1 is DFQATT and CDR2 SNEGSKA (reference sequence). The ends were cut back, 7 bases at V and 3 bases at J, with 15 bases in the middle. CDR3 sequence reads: CSVVRGADTEAFF. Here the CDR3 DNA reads TGCAGTGTGGTACGGGGGGCGGACACTGAAGCTTTCTTT.

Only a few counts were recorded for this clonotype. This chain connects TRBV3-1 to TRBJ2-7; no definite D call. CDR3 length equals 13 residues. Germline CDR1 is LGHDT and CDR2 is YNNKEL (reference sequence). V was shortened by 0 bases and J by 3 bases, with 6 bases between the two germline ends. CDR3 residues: CASSQESIYEQYF. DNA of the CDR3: TGTGCCAGCAGCCAAGAATCAATCTACGAGCAGTACTTC.

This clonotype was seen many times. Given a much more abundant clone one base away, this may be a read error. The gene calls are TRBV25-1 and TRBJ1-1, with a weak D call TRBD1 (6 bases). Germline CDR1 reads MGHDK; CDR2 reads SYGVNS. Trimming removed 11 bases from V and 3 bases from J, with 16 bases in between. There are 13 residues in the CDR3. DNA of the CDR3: TGTGCCCGCGCCACAGGGAGGGACACTGAAGCTTTCTTT. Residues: CARATGRDTEAFF.

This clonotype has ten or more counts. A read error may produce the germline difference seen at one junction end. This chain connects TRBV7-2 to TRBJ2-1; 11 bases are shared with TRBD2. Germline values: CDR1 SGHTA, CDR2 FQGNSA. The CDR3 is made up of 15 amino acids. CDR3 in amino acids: CASSVAGGLYNEQFF. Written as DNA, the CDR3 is TGTGCCAGCAGCGTAGCGGGGGGGCTCTACAATGAGCAGTTCTTC.

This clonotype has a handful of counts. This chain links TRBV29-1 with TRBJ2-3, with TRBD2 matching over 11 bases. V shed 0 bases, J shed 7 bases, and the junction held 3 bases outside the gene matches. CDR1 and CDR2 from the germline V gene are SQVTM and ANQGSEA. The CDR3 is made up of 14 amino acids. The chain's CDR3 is CSVEDLAGGYTQYF. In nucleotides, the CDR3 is TGCAGCGTTGAAGATCTAGCGGGAGGCTATACGCAGTATTTT.

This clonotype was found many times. The CDR3 DNA is TGCGCCAGCAGCTTGGATCAGTCTAACACTGAAGCTTTCTTT. Translation gives CASSLDQSNTEAFF. The chain couples TRBV5-1 to TRBJ1-1; D gene uncertain. CDR3 size: 14 residues. Germline values: CDR1 SGHRS, CDR2 YFSETQ. V dropped 0 bases and J dropped 2 bases, with 8 bases sitting between them.

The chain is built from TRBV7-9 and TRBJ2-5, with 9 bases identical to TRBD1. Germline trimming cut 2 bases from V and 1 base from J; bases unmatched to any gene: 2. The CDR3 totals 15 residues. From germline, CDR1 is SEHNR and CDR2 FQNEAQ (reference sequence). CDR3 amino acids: CASSLPGQGQETQYF. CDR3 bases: TGTGCCAGCAGCTTACCGGGACAGGGCCAAGAGACCCAGTACTTC.

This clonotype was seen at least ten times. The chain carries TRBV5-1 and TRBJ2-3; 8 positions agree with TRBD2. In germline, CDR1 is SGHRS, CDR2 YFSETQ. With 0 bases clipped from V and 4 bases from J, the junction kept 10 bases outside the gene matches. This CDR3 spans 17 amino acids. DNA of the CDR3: TGCGCCAGCAGCTTGGATCCCACCGGGGGGGGCGCAGATACGCAGTATTTT. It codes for CASSLDPTGGGADTQYF.

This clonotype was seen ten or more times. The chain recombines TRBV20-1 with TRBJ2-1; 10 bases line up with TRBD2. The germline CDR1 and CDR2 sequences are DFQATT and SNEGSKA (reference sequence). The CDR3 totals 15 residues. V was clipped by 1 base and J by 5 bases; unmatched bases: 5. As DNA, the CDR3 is TGCAGTGCTAGAGTAACTAGCGGGGCGAACAATGAGCAGTTCTTC. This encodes CSARVTSGANNEQFF.

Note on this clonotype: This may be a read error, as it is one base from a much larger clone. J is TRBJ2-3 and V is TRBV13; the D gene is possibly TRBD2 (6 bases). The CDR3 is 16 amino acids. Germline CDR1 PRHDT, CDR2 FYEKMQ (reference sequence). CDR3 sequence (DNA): TGTCCCAGCAGCGTAGACGGTAGCGGAGGCACAGATACGCAGTATTTT. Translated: CPSSVDGSGGTDTQYF. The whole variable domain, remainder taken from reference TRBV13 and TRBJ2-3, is AAGVIQSPRHLIKEKRETATLKCYPIPRHDTVYWYQQGPGQDPQFLISFYEKMQSDKGSIPDRFSAQQFSDYHSELNMSSLELGDSALYFCPSSVDGSGGTDTQYFGPGTRLTVL.

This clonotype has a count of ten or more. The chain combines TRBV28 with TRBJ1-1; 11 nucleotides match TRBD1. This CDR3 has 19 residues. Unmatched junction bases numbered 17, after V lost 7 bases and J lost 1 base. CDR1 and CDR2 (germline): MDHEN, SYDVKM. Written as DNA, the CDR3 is TGTGCCAGCATTCCACCCCATGGACAGGGGGCTTCTCAGAACACTGAAGCTTTCTTT. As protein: CASIPPHGQGASQNTEAFF.

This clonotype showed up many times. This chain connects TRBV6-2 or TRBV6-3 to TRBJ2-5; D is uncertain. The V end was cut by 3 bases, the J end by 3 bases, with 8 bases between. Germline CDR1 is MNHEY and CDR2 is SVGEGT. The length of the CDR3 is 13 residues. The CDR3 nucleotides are TGTGCCAGCAGTTATAGGGCGGAAGAGACCCAGTACTTC. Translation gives CASSYRAEETQYF.

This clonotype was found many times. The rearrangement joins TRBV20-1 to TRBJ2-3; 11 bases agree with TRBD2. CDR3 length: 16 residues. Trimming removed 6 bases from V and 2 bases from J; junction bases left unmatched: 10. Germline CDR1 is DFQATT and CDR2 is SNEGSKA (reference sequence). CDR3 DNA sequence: TGCAGTGCGCACATACCGGGACTAGCGGACACAGATACGCAGTATTTT. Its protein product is CSAHIPGLADTDTQYF.

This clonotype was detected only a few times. This CDR3 is CASSFDRPNSPLHF. Here the CDR3 DNA reads TGTGCCAGCAGCTTTGACAGGCCTAATTCACCCCTCCACTTT. The chain carries TRBV5-5 and TRBJ1-6; TRBD1 is a possible D gene (6 bases). Germline lookup yields CDR1 SGHKS and CDR2 YYEKEE (reference sequence). The CDR3 covers 14 residues. V lost 2 bases and J 6 bases, leaving 9 bases between the germline ends.

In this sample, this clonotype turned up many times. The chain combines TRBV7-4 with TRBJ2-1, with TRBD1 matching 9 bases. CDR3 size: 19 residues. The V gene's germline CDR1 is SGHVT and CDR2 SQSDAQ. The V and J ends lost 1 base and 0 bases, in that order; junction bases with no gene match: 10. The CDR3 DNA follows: TGTGCCAGCAGCTTAGGAGGGACAGGGTACTTTCTCTCCTACAATGAGCAGTTCTTC. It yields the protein CASSLGGTGYFLSYNEQFF.

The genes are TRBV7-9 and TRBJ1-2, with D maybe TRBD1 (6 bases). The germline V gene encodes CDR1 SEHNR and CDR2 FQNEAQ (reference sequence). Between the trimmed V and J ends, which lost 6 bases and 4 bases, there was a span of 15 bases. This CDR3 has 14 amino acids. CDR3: CASSPGASLYGYTF. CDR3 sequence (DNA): TGTGCCAGCAGTCCAGGGGCCTCGCTCTATGGCTACACCTTC.

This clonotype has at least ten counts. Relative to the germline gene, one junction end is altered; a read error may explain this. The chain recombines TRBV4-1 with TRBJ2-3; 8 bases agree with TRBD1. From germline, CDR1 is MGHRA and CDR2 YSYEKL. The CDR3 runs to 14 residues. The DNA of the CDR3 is TGTGCCAGCAGCCTGACAGGGGTCGGAGATACGCAGTATTTT. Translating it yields CASSLTGVGDTQYF.

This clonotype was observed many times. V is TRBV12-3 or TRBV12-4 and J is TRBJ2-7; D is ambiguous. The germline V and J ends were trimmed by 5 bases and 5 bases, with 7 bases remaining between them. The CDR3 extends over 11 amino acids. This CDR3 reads CASSTRDEQYF. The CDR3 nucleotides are TGTGCCAGCAGTACCCGGGACGAGCAGTACTTC.

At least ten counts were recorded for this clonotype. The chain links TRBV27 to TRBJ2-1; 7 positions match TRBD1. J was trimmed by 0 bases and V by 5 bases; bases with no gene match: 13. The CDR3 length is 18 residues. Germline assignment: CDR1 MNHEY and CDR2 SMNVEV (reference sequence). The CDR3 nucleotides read TGTGCCAGCAGTCCCTTGGCTCCTACAGGGGCCTCCTACAATGAGCAGTTCTTC. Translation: CASSPLAPTGASYNEQFF.

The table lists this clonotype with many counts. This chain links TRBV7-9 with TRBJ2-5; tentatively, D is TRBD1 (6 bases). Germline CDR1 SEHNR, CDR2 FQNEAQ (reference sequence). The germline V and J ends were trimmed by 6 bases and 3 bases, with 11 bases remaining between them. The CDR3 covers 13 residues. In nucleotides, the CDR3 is TGTGCCAGCAGACCCCCAGGGGAAGAGACCCAGTACTTC. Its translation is CASRPPGEETQYF.